Sequencing of this T cell receptor (beta chain) was carried out in a study of T cell repertoires in cytomegalovirus infection. Study-wide findings and caveats: The ex vivo response was dominated by HLA-C-restricted CMV-specific TCR beta clonotypes.

V trimming: 2 bases; J trimming: 0 bases; junction bases outside the gene matches: 6. Germline lookup yields CDR1 SGHTA and CDR2 FQGNSA. The CDR3 is 17 residues long. TCRdb re-called the reads through MiXCR, storing one row per CDR3 protein. The sample lists hundreds of thousands of distinct CDR3 sequences; 29% were seen once. This clonotype was recorded at least ten times. Antigen: not known. This clonotype was sampled from a human donor in good health (CMV status not recorded). Some clones in this sample may be carry-over from other donors' samples. This specimen consisted of cultured PBMCs, obtained from culture after CMV antigen stimulation. The J gene is TRBJ2-7, the V gene TRBV7-2, with 11 bases aligning to TRBD2. The DNA of the CDR3 is TGTGCCAGCAGCTTATTCACTAGCGGGGGTTTCTCCTACGAGCAGTACTTC. It translates to CASSLFTSGGFSYEQYF. Looking up the rest from reference TRBV7-2 and TRBJ2-7 gives the full variable domain: GAGVSQSPSNKVTEKGKDVELRCDPISGHTALYWYRQSLGQGLEFLIYFQGNSAPDKSGLPSDRFSAERTGGSVSTLTIQRTQQEDSAVYLCASSLFTSGGFSYEQYFGPGTRLTVT.